This T cell receptor (beta chain) was obtained from a study of cytomegalovirus exposure and HLA in healthy donors. In the PCR, 60 Vbeta and 13 Jbeta primers were used. The repertoire was sequenced with immunoSEQ multiplex PCR; TCRdb's copy has only in-frame clones and lacks some. The sample gives 55,000 to 80,000 clones, roughly 70% of which show up once; nearly 25% is in the top ten. Regarding this clone: Its specificity is not known.

Findings and limits, study-wide: The classifier reportedly diagnosed cytomegalovirus status with high specificity and sensitivity. Sequence variants that were highly shared formed a cluster that was likely a sequencing artifact. Listed as cytomegalovirus-associated were over 150 TCR beta chains. Productive rates of about 90% or about 30% were seen for most TCR beta V segments in an earlier analysis.

Sequencing was carried out using PBMCs. The sequence came from a man aged 50 or older in good health and CMV-seropositive.

CDR3 sequence: CASYPSRRVSYEQYF. The CDR3 DNA is TGTGCCAGTTATCCAAGCCGCCGAGTCTCCTACGAGCAGTACTTC. The chain uses TRBV28 and TRBJ2-7; the D is unclear. Germline V gives CDR1 MDHEN, CDR2 SYDVKM. The length of the CDR3 is 15 residues. The V end was cut by 9 bases, the J end by 0 bases, with 18 bases between.